This T cell receptor (beta chain) comes out of a study of blood T cell repertoires in COVID-19. Original methodology: From reference gene primer amplification, estimates of nucleated cell counts were derived. Some clones are missing from TCRdb's copy, which holds only in-frame ones; the method was immunoSEQ multiplex PCR. The V and J calls and the clone size are those of that table, but D and trimming were determined from the DNA. This sample has 160,000 or so clones, with more than 75% found just once. Germline V gene data show CDR1 as SGHRS and CDR2 as YFSETQ. V lost 0 bases, J lost 1 base, and 7 bases lay in between. CDR3 size: 14 residues.

The V and J genes are TRBV5-1 and TRBJ1-1, with D perhaps matching TRBD1 (5 bases). The sequencing sample was made of PBMCs or T cells enriched from blood (not recorded which). The origin of this receptor is a human donor with acute COVID-19. The donor label of this sample is uncertain. CDR3 amino acids: CASSLVGGNTEAFF. DNA for the CDR3: TGCGCCAGCAGCTTGGTGGGGGGGAACACTGAAGCTTTCTTT.